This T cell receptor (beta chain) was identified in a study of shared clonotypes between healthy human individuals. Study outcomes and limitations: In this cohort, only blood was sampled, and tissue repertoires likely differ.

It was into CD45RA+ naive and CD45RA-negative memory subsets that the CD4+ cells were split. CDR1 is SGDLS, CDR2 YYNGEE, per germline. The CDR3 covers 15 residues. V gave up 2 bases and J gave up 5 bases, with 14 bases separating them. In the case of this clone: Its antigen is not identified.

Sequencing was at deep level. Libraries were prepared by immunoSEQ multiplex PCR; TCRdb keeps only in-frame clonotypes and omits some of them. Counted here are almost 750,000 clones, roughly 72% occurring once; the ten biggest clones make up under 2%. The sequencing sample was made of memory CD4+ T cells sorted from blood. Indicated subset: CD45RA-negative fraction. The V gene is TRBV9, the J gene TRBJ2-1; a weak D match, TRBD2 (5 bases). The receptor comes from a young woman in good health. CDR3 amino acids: CASSVQPSGNNEQFF. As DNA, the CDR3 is TGTGCCAGCAGCGTGCAGCCCTCGGGGAACAATGAGCAGTTCTTC.